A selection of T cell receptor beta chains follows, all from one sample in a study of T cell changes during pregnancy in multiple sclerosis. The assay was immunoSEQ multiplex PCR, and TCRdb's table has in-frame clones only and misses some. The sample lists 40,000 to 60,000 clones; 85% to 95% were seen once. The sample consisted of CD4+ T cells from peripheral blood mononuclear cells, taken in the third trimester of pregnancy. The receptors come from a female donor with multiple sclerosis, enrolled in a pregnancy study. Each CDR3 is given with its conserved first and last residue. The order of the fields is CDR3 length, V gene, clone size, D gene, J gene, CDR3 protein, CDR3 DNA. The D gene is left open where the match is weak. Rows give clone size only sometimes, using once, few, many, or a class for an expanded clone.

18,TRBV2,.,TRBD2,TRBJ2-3,CASSFNRTSPASTDTQYF,TGTGCCAGCAGTTTCAATAGGACTAGTCCCGCGTCCACAGATACGCAGTATTTT
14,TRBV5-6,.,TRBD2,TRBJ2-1,CASSPGLIYNEQFF,TGTGCCAGCAGCCCGGGACTAATCTACAATGAGCAGTTCTTC
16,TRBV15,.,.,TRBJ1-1,CATSRKAISLNTEAFF,TGTGCCACCAGCAGAAAAGCTATATCACTGAACACTGAAGCTTTCTTT
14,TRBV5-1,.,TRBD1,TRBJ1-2,CASSMGDREAGYTF,TGCGCCAGCAGCATGGGCGACAGGGAGGCTGGCTACACCTTC
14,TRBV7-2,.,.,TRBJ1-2,CASSLVPDSYGYTF,TGTGCCAGCAGCTTAGTACCGGACAGCTATGGCTACACCTTC
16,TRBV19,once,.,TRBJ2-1,CASSITTVKAYNEQFF,TGTGCCAGTAGTATAACGACAGTAAAAGCTTACAATGAGCAGTTCTTC
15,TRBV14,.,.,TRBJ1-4,CASSQDGGYNEKLFF,TGTGCCAGCAGCCAAGACGGCGGGTATAATGAAAAACTGTTTTTT
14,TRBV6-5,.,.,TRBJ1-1,CASSPPGGNTEAFF,TGTGCCAGCAGTCCGCCCGGTGGGAACACTGAAGCTTTCTTT
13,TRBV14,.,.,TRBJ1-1,CASQTGGNTEAFF,TGTGCCAGTCAGACAGGAGGGAACACTGAAGCTTTCTTT
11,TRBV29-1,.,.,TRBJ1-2,CSVERGNGYTF,TGCAGCGTTGAGAGGGGGAATGGCTACACCTTC
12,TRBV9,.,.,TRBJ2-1,CASSAQGNEQFF,TGTGCCAGCAGCGCCCAGGGGAATGAGCAGTTCTTC
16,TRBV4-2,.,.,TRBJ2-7,CASSQSQGGANYEQYF,TGTGCCAGCAGCCAGTCACAGGGTGGTGCCAACTACGAGCAGTACTTC
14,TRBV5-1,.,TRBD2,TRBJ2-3,CATARGVRTDTQYF,TGCGCCACCGCTCGGGGGGTCCGCACAGATACGCAGTATTTT
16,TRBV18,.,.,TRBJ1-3,CASSLPTLFSGNTIYF,TGTGCCAGCTCACTCCCGACACTTTTCTCTGGAAACACCATATATTTT
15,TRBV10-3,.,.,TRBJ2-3,CAITEGREGTDTQYF,TGTGCCATCACTGAGGGCAGGGAAGGCACAGATACGCAGTATTTT
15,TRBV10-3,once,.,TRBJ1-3,CAISDPRFSGNTIYF,TGTGCCATCAGTGACCCCCGTTTCTCTGGAAACACCATATATTTT
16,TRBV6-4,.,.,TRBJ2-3,CASSEKGPGGADTQYF,TGTGCCAGCAGTGAGAAGGGGCCTGGGGGCGCAGATACGCAGTATTTT
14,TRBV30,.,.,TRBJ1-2,CAWSVSGRVYGYTF,TGTGCCTGGAGTGTATCTGGCAGGGTTTACGGCTACACCTTC
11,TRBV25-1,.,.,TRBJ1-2,CASSLNYGYTF,TGTGCCAGCAGCCTGAACTATGGCTACACCTTC
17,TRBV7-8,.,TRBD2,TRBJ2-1,CASSPNLAGASYNEQFF,TGTGCCAGCAGCCCAAACTTAGCGGGGGCCTCCTACAATGAGCAGTTCTTC
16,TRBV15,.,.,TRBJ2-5,CATSRGAGIPGETQYF,TGTGCCACCAGCAGGGGCGCAGGGATACCGGGCGAGACCCAGTACTTC
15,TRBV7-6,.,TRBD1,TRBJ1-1,CASSWGTGGNTEAFF,TGTGCCAGCAGCTGGGGGACAGGGGGGAACACTGAAGCTTTCTTT
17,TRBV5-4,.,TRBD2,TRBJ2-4,CASSLSHGGSSVDIQYF,TGTGCCAGCAGCTTGTCGCACGGGGGGTCGAGTGTAGACATTCAGTACTTC
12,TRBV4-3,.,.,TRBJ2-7,CASSQGRGEQYF,TGCGCCAGCAGCCAGGGAAGGGGTGAGCAGTACTTC
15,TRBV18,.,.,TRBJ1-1,CASSPQGVTNTEAFF,TGTGCCAGCTCACCGCAAGGGGTTACGAACACTGAAGCTTTCTTT
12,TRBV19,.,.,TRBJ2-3,CASSIHPDTQYF,TGTGCCAGTAGTATTCATCCAGATACGCAGTATTTT
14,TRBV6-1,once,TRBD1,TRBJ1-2,CASISPGQNYGYTF,TGTGCCAGCATCAGCCCGGGACAGAACTATGGCTACACCTTC
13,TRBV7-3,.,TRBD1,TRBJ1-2,CASSYRGNYGYTF,TGTGCCAGCAGCTACAGGGGGAACTATGGCTACACCTTC
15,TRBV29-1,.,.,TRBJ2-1,CSVAAQESSYNEQFF,TGCAGCGTTGCTGCACAGGAGAGCTCCTACAATGAGCAGTTCTTC
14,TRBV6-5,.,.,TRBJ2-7,CASREGGATYEQYF,TGTGCCAGCAGGGAGGGGGGGGCGACCTACGAGCAGTACTTC
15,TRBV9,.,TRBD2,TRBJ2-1,CASSSSGGGYNEQFF,TGTGCCAGCTCATCCAGCGGGGGGGGTTACAATGAGCAGTTCTTC
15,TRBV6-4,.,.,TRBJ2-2,CASSGGPLGTGELFF,TGTGCCAGCAGTGGTGGGCCACTGGGCACCGGGGAGCTGTTTTTT
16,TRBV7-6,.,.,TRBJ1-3,CASSLEGKSSGNTIYF,TGTGCCAGCAGCTTAGAGGGGAAGAGCTCTGGAAACACCATATATTTT
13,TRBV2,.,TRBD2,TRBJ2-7,CASMRGSSYEQYF,TGTGCCAGCATGCGGGGGAGCTCCTACGAGCAGTACTTC
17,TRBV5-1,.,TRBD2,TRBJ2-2,CASSPPSGGAKTGELFF,TGCGCCAGCAGCCCCCCCAGCGGGGGGGCAAAAACCGGGGAGCTGTTTTTT
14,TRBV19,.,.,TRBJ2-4,CASSIGYPRNIQYF,TGTGCCAGTAGTATTGGGTATCCCAGGAACATTCAGTACTTC